These 10 T cell receptor beta chains were all obtained from the same sample, sequenced in a study of CD8 T cells in Susac syndrome. RNA amounts of roughly 0.5 to 1 ug underwent reverse transcription with random hexamers. One entry per CDR3 protein, called by TCRdb with MiXCR from the immunoSEQ multiplex PCR reads. The sample carries 110,000 to 150,000 distinct CDR3 sequences, around 95% recorded once. Input material: CD4+ T cells from PBMCs. These receptor sequences come from a human donor with Susac syndrome.

J is TRBJ2-3 and V is TRBV29-1; D gene uncertain. Germline V gene lookup returns CDR1 SQVTM and CDR2 ANQGSEA. This CDR3 region has 10 residues. Trimming pared 4 bases from V and 6 bases from J, leaving 5 bases between. In nucleotides, the CDR3 is TGCAGCGTTGTTTCGGATACGCAGTATTTT. It codes for CSVVSDTQYF.

The chain has TRBV12-3 or TRBV12-4 and TRBJ1-2; unclear D gene. The CDR3 runs 13 residues. V dropped 0 bases and J dropped 8 bases, with 10 bases sitting between them. The CDR3 sequence is CASSLAAGSGYTF. In DNA form, the CDR3 reads TGTGCCAGCAGTTTAGCGGCAGGTTCCGGCTACACCTTC.

The genes are TRBV20-1 and TRBJ2-1; 10 bases map to TRBD1. The CDR3 spans 14 residues. Trimming at V came to 3 bases and at J to 7 bases, leaving 6 bases not matched to a gene. Germline V CDR1 and CDR2: DFQATT, SNEGSKA (reference sequence). The CDR3, as DNA: TGCAGTGCTAGGAGGGGGACAGGGGTTAATGAGCAGTTCTTC. Protein: CSARRGTGVNEQFF.

This sequence joins TRBV14 and TRBJ2-7; TRBD1 matches at 9 bases. The germline gives CDR1 SGHDN, CDR2 FVKESK. CDR3 length equals 15 residues. The J segment lost 3 bases and the V segment lost 4 bases, leaving 7 bases of the junction unmatched. CDR3 amino acids: CASSLGGTGSYEQYF. The CDR3 nucleotides read TGTGCCAGCAGCCTCGGCGGGACAGGGAGCTACGAGCAGTACTTC.

The V and J genes are TRBV29-1 and TRBJ2-3; 10 bases align to TRBD1. The V gene end was trimmed by 3 bases and the J gene end by 0 bases; junction bases not matched to a gene: 0. The CDR3 spans 14 residues. Germline CDR1 is SQVTM and CDR2 is ANQGSEA. CDR3 DNA: TGCAGCGTTGAGGGACAGGGGAGCACAGATACGCAGTATTTT. It yields the protein CSVEGQGSTDTQYF.

The chain recombines TRBV7-8 with TRBJ2-1; TRBD1 might be the D (6 bases). The germline V gene encodes CDR1 SGHVS and CDR2 FQNEAQ. The CDR3 covers 15 residues. V was trimmed by 3 bases and J by 7 bases, leaving 16 bases between them. Here the CDR3 DNA reads TGTGCCAGCAGCTTCCGGGACACCCCTGGGAATGAGCAGTTCTTC. Translation gives CASSFRDTPGNEQFF.

V is TRBV12-3 or TRBV12-4 and J is TRBJ2-6; the D gene is possibly TRBD1 (5 bases). V dropped 2 bases and J dropped 3 bases, with 11 bases sitting between them. The length of the CDR3 is 16 residues. Written as DNA, the CDR3 is TGTGCCAGCAGTTTATTGGGGCGGAGTGGGGCCAACGTCCTGACTTTC. As protein: CASSLLGRSGANVLTF.

The chain joins TRBV12-3 or TRBV12-4 to TRBJ1-2; no clear D. The CDR3 runs 14 residues. The V end lost 2 bases, the J end lost 1 base, and 8 bases lay between the germline ends. The CDR3 DNA sequence: TGTGCCAGCAGTTTAACCCGGGGTAACTATGGCTACACCTTC. Translated, it gives CASSLTRGNYGYTF.

The chain is built from TRBV28 and TRBJ2-1; 10 positions agree with TRBD2. The CDR3 is 14 amino acids. After removal of 6 bases from V and 6 bases from J, the junction contained 5 bases not matched to a gene. The germline gives CDR1 MDHEN, CDR2 SYDVKM. In DNA form, the CDR3 reads TGTGCCAGCAGGCCGGGACTAGCGACCAATGAGCAGTTCTTC. Protein: CASRPGLATNEQFF.

The chain combines TRBV7-6 with TRBJ2-1; D unclear. Germline CDR1 SGHVS, CDR2 FNYEAQ. The CDR3 has 11 residues. Between the trimmed V and J ends, which lost 5 bases and 5 bases, there was a span of 4 bases. CDR3 bases: TGTGCCAGCAGCGGTCACAATGAGCAGTTCTTC. This translates into CASSGHNEQFF. Full variable domain (outside the CDR3, taken from reference TRBV7-6 and TRBJ2-1): GAGVSQSPRYKVTKRGQDVALRCDPISGHVSLYWYRQALGQGPEFLTYFNYEAQQDKSGLPNDRFSAERPEGSISTLTIQRTEQRDSAMYRCASSGHNEQFFGPGTRLTVL.